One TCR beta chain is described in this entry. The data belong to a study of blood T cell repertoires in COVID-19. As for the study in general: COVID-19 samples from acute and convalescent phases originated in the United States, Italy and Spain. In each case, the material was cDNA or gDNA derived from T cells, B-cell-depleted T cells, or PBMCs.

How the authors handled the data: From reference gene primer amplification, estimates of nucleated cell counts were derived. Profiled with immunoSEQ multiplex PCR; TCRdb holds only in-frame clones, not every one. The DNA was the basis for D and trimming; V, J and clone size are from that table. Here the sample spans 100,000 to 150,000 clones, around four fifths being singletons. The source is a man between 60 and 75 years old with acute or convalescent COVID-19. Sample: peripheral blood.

CDR3 nucleotide sequence: TGTGCCAGTAGTATTACTACAGGGGTCAGGGAGCTGTTTTTT. It yields the protein CASSITTGVRELFF. The rearrangement uses TRBV19 and TRBJ2-2; 7 bases are a match to TRBD1. The ends lost 3 bases at V and 9 bases at J; junction bases unmatched: 7. The CDR3 has 14 residues. Per the germline V gene, CDR1 is LNHDA and CDR2 is SQIVND (reference sequence).